Each of the 14 T cell receptor beta chains below was sequenced from the same sample in a study of OX40 agonist ivuxolimab in advanced cancers. Using immunoSEQ multiplex PCR, the repertoire was profiled, and TCRdb retains in-frame clones only, with some absent. The top ten hold approximately 16% of the sample, which has about 40,000 clones, about 85% seen once. This specimen was CD4+ or CD8+ T cells sorted from blood, taken in a trial of the OX40 agonist ivuxolimab. The receptor set was obtained from an adult with an advanced solid tumor such as melanoma, head and neck, liver or kidney cancer.

The chain recombines TRBV5-4 with TRBJ1-1; D call uncertain. Trimming shortened V by 4 bases and J by 7 bases, and 8 bases separated the two germline ends. CDR1 is SGHNT and CDR2 is YYREEE in the germline V gene (reference sequence). The CDR3 consists of 11 residues. CDR3 in amino acids: CASSGTVEAFF. The CDR3 bases are TGTGCCAGCAGCGGAACGGTTGAAGCTTTCTTT.

This clone was detected only once. V gene TRBV11-3 combines with J gene TRBJ1-1; weak D call: TRBD1 (5 bases). Deletions cut 3 bases from V and 8 bases from J, with 16 bases between. Germline assignment: CDR1 SGHNT and CDR2 YENEEA. The CDR3 contains 14 residues. The CDR3 here is CASSLEGATAEAFF. In DNA form, the CDR3 reads TGTGCCAGCAGCTTGGAAGGGGCGACGGCGGAAGCTTTCTTT.

The chain has TRBV11-2 and TRBJ2-7, with TRBD1 identical over 12 bases. The germline CDR1 and CDR2 sequences are SGHAT and FQNNGV. Trimming removed 5 bases from V and 4 bases from J; junction bases left unmatched: 6. This CDR3 is built from 15 residues. As DNA, the CDR3 is TGTGCCAGCAGCCCCCGGGACAGGGGGCTATACGAGCAGTACTTC. Amino acids: CASSPRDRGLYEQYF.

The genes are TRBV27 and TRBJ2-7; the D gene is possibly TRBD1 (5 bases). The CDR3 runs 15 residues. Per the germline V gene, CDR1 is MNHEY and CDR2 is SMNVEV (reference sequence). Trimming left V 5 bases short and J 2 bases short, with 16 bases between. The CDR3 bases are TGTGCCAGCAGTCAGGGTCTTTCCCTGACCTACGAGCAGTACTTC. It specifies CASSQGLSLTYEQYF.

The chain combines TRBV27 with TRBJ1-1; a possible D gene is TRBD1 (6 bases). Per the germline V gene, CDR1 is MNHEY and CDR2 is SMNVEV (reference sequence). Trimming pared 3 bases from V and 5 bases from J, leaving 16 bases between. This CDR3 comprises 15 residues. The CDR3 coding sequence is TGTGCCAGCAGTTTGGGGGTAACAGGGAGTACTGAAGCTTTCTTT. This encodes CASSLGVTGSTEAFF.

The chain is built from TRBV5-5 and TRBJ1-1, with unresolved D. Germline V CDR1 and CDR2: SGHKS, YYEKEE (reference sequence). The CDR3 covers 12 residues. V was shortened by 6 bases and J by 2 bases, with 8 bases between the two germline ends. CDR3 sequence reads: CASTPFNTEAFF. In nucleotides, the CDR3 is TGTGCCAGCACCCCCTTCAACACTGAAGCTTTCTTT. Full variable domain (remainder filled in from reference TRBV5-5 and TRBJ1-1): DAGVTQSPTHLIKTRGQQVTLRCSPISGHKSVSWYQQVLGQGPQFIFQYYEKEERGRGNFPDRFSARQFPNYSSELNVNALLLGDSALYLCASTPFNTEAFFGQGTRLTVV.

Comment on this clone: Only one base separates this from a far larger clonotype, so it likely reflects a read error. Other nucleotide sequences in the sample specify the same CDR3. The chain recombines TRBV5-5 with TRBJ1-4; D call uncertain. Germline CDR1 and CDR2: SGHKS and YYEKEE (reference sequence). CDR3 size: 14 residues. The V end was cut by 4 bases, the J end by 14 bases, with 21 bases between. The CDR3 region has the DNA TGTGCCAGCAGCCAAGTCATGTTTTGGAGGCGGCTGTTTTTT. Translated, it gives CASSQVMFWRRLFF.

The rearrangement joins TRBV5-5 to TRBJ2-7, with TRBD1 matching over 7 bases. There are 20 residues in the CDR3. Trimming at V came to 4 bases and at J to 3 bases, leaving 25 bases not matched to a gene. Per the germline V gene, CDR1 is SGHKS and CDR2 is YYEKEE (reference sequence). The CDR3 region is CASSRTILAVNRDSGYEQYF. CDR3 bases: TGTGCCAGCAGCCGTACGATTTTGGCTGTGAATCGGGACAGCGGCTACGAGCAGTACTTC.

The J gene is TRBJ1-4, the V gene TRBV5-4; TRBD1 aligns across 7 bases. The junction had 7 bases not matched to a gene; V was cut back by 3 bases and J by 8 bases. Germline lookup yields CDR1 SGHNT and CDR2 YYREEE (reference sequence). The CDR3 consists of 14 residues. CDR3 nucleotides: TGTGCCAGCAGCTCCAGACAGGGTGTAGAAAAACTGTTTTTT. Translation gives CASSSRQGVEKLFF. The full variable domain, its missing parts supplied by reference TRBV5-4 and TRBJ1-4, is ETGVTQSPTHLIKTRGQQVTLRCSSQSGHNTVSWYQQALGQGPQFIFQYYREEENGRGNFPPRFSGLQFPNYSSELNVNALELDDSALYLCASSSRQGVEKLFFGSGTQLSVL.

The V call is TRBV7-3, the J call TRBJ2-7; the D call may be TRBD1 or TRBD2 (5 bases each). V gave up 5 bases and J gave up 3 bases, with 17 bases separating them. Germline values: CDR1 SGHTA, CDR2 FQGTGA. The CDR3 consists of 15 residues. CDR3 DNA: TGTGCCAGCAGCACACTGGGGACCAACTACTACGAGCAGTACTTC. Translated, it gives CASSTLGTNYYEQYF.

The gene calls are TRBV19 and TRBJ2-1, with a tentative D call TRBD1 (6 bases). CDR1 and CDR2 from the germline V gene are LNHDA and SQIVND (reference sequence). CDR3 length: 18 amino acids. The ends were cut back, 0 bases at V and 3 bases at J, with 18 bases in the middle. CDR3 DNA: TGTGCCAGTAGTATAGAGACAGGTCTTGGGGGATACTACAATGAGCAGTTCTTC. It codes for CASSIETGLGGYYNEQFF.

The chain employs TRBV11-2 and TRBJ2-7; possibly TRBD1 for D (5 bases). The CDR3 totals 14 residues. Per germline, CDR1 SGHAT and CDR2 FQNNGV. V was pared by 1 base and J by 4 bases, with 11 bases between. In DNA, the CDR3 is TGTGCCAGCAGCTTAGCAACAGGACCTTACGAGCAGTACTTC. This encodes CASSLATGPYEQYF.

The genes are TRBV5-8 and TRBJ1-5; the D is unclear. In germline, CDR1 is SGHTS, CDR2 YDEGEE. The CDR3 extends over 12 amino acids. Deletions cut 6 bases from V and 4 bases from J, with 8 bases between. The CDR3 DNA follows: TGTGCCAGCACCCTATATAATCAGCCCCAGCATTTT. This gives the protein CASTLYNQPQHF.

The genes are TRBV11-2 and TRBJ2-3, with 10 positions matching TRBD2. The V gene end was trimmed by 6 bases and the J gene end by 5 bases; junction bases not matched to a gene: 5. The CDR3 extends over 14 amino acids. Germline-derived CDR1 and CDR2 are SGHAT and FQNNGV. The chain's CDR3 is CASRGSGGIDTQYF. Written as DNA, the CDR3 is TGTGCCAGCAGGGGTAGCGGGGGGATAGATACGCAGTATTTT.